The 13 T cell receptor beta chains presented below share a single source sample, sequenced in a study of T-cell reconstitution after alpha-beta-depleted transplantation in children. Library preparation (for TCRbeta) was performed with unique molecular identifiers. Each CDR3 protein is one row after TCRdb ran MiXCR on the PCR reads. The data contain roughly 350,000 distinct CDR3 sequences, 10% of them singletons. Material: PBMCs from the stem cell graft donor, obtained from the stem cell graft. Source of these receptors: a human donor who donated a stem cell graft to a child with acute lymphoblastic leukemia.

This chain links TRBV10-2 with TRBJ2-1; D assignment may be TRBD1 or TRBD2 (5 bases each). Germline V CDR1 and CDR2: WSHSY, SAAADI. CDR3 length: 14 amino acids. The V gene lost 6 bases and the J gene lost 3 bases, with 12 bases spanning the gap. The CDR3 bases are TGCGCCAGCAGAGGGGAGAGGGGCTACAATGAGCAGTTCTTC. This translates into CASRGERGYNEQFF.

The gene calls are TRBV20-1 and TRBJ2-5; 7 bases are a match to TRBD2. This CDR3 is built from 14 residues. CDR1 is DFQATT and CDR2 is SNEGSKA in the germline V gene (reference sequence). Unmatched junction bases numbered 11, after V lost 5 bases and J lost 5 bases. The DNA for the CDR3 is TGCAGTGCTGTCGGACTAGGGGAATATGAGACCCAGTACTTC. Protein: CSAVGLGEYETQYF.

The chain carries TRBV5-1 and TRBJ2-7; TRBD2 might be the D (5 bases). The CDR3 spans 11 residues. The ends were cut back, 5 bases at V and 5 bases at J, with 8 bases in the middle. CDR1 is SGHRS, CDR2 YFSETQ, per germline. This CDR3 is CASSSTNEQYF. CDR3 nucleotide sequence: TGCGCCAGCAGTTCGACTAACGAGCAGTACTTC.

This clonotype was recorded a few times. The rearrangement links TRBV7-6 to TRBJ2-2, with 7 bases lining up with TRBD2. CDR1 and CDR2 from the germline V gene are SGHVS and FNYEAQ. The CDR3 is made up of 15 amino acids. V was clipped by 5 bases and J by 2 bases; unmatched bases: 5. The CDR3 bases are TGTGCCAGCAGCGCACCTAGCGGAAACACCGGGGAGCTGTTTTTT. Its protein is CASSAPSGNTGELFF.

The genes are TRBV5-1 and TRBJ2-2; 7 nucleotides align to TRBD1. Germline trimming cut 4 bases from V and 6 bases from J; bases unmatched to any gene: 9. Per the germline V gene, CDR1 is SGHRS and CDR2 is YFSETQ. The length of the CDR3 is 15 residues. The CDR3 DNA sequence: TGCGCCAGCAGCCCGGGACAGTGGTTGCCCGGGGAGCTGTTTTTT. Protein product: CASSPGQWLPGELFF.

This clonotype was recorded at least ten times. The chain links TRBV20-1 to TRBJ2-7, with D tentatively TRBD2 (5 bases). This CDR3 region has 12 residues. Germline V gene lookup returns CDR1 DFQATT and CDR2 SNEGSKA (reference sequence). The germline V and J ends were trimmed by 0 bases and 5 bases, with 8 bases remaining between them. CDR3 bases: TGCAGTGCTAGAGACGGAGGTCACGAGCAGTACTTC. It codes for CSARDGGHEQYF.

CDR3 sequence (DNA): TGCAGCGTTGAAGATTACCGACCCACCGGGGAGCTGTTTTTT. It codes for CSVEDYRPTGELFF. This sequence joins TRBV29-1 and TRBJ2-2, with D hard to call. This CDR3 contains 14 residues. With 0 bases removed from V and 4 bases from J, the gap between germline ends came to 9 bases. Germline V gene sequence: CDR1 SQVTM, CDR2 ANQGSEA.

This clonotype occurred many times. The DNA for the CDR3 is TGTGCCACCAGTGACCCAGCGGGACTGACAGATACGCAGTATTTT. As protein: CATSDPAGLTDTQYF. The chain recombines TRBV24-1 with TRBJ2-3; 7 bases are shared with TRBD2. CDR3 length: 15 residues. V gave up 4 bases and J gave up 3 bases; unmatched junction bases: 6. Germline V gene sequence: CDR1 KGHDR, CDR2 SFDVKD.

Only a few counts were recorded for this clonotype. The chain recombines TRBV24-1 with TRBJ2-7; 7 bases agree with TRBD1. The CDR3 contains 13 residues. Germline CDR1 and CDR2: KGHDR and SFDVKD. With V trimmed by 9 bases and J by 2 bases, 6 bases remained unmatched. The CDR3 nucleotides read TGTGCCACCCAGGGGGTCGGGACCTACGAGCAGTACTTC. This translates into CATQGVGTYEQYF.

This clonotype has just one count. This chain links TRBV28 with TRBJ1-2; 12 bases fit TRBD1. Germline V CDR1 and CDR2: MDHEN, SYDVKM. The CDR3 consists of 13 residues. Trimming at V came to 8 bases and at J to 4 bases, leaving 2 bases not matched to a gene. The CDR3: CASGTGGIYGYTF. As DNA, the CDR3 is TGTGCCAGCGGGACAGGGGGCATCTATGGCTACACCTTC.

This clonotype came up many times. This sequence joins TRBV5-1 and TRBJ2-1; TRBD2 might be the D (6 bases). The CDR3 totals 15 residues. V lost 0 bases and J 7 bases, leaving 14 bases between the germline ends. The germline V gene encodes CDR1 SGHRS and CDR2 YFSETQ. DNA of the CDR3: TGCGCCAGCAGCTTGGCAGGGAATAGCGGTAATGAGCAGTTCTTC. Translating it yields CASSLAGNSGNEQFF. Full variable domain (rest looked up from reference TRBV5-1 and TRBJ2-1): KAGVTQTPRYLIKTRGQQVTLSCSPISGHRSVSWYQQTPGQGLQFLFEYFSETQRNKGNFPGRFSGRQFSNSRSEMNVSTLELGDSALYLCASSLAGNSGNEQFFGPGTRLTVL.

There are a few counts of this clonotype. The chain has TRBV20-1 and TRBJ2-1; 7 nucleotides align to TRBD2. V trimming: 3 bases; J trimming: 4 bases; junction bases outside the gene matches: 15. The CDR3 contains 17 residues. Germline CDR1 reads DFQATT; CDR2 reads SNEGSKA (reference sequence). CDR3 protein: CSAREDPSGPLYNEQFF. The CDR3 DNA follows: TGCAGTGCTAGGGAAGATCCTAGCGGTCCTCTTTACAATGAGCAGTTCTTC.

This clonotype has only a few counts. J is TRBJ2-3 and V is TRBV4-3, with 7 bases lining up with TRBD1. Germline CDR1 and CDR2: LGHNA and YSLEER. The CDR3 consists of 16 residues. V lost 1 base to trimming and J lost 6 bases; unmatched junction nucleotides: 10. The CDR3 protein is CASSQVSTGLADTQYF. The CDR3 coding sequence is TGCGCCAGCAGCCAAGTTTCGACAGGGCTCGCTGATACGCAGTATTTT.